The 23 T cell receptor beta chains in this list originate from one sample, sequenced in a study of blood T cell repertoires in COVID-19 (dated by TCRdb to the early 2020s). Library construction relied on the immunoSEQ multiplex PCR assay. The table comes from immuneACCESS by way of TCRdb, which keeps in-frame sequences with V and J called. Part of the clones is missing from these tables; in studies checked, under half for an unresolved V gene and the rest for unknown reasons. For this sample there are approximately 360,000 clones; roughly 86% appear just once. The top ten clones comprise 1.9% of the sample. Input material: PBMCs or T cells enriched from blood (not recorded which). Receptors originate from a middle-aged man in a cohort exposed to, infected with or recovered from COVID-19 (not recorded which).

The sample holds one count of this clone. V gene TRBV14 combines with J gene TRBJ1-6; D is undetermined. The CDR3 is 15 residues long. Looked up from germline, CDR1 is SGHDN and CDR2 is FVKESK. V dropped 4 bases and J dropped 0 bases, with 7 bases sitting between them. The chain's CDR3 is CASSLQSSYNSPLHF. The CDR3 DNA follows: TGTGCCAGCAGCCTACAAAGCTCCTATAATTCACCCCTCCACTTT.

The gene calls are TRBV5-1 and TRBJ2-2; tentatively, D is TRBD2 (5 bases). Trimming shortened V by 1 base and J by 6 bases, and 13 bases separated the two germline ends. CDR3 length equals 15 residues. Germline V gene data show CDR1 as SGHRS and CDR2 as YFSETQ. CDR3: CASSLNGGGSGELFF. CDR3 DNA: TGCGCCAGCAGCTTGAATGGAGGCGGGTCCGGGGAGCTGTTTTTT.

The chain uses TRBV18 and TRBJ1-1, with D tentatively TRBD1 (6 bases). The CDR3 length is 15 residues. The ends were cut back, 0 bases at V and 4 bases at J, with 12 bases in the middle. The V gene's germline CDR1 is KGHSH and CDR2 LQKENI. CDR3 bases: TGTGCCAGCTCACCACCACAGGGACGAGGCACTGAAGCTTTCTTT. Translated: CASSPPQGRGTEAFF.

The chain employs TRBV9 and TRBJ2-1; perhaps TRBD2 as D (5 bases). The CDR3 consists of 15 residues. Trimming removed 0 bases from V and 2 bases from J, with 9 bases in between. CDR1 is SGDLS, CDR2 YYNGEE, per germline. CDR3 in DNA: TGTGCCAGCAGCGTAGACGGGAACCCCTACAATGAGCAGTTCTTC. Encoded protein: CASSVDGNPYNEQFF.

The rearrangement joins TRBV5-5 to TRBJ1-6; D might be TRBD1 (5 bases). V gave up 4 bases and J gave up 5 bases, with 13 bases separating them. Germline lookup yields CDR1 SGHKS and CDR2 YYEKEE (reference sequence). The CDR3 totals 15 residues. CDR3 protein: CASSPWAGNNSPLHF. The CDR3 bases are TGTGCCAGCAGCCCCTGGGCAGGGAATAATTCACCCCTCCACTTT.

The V and J genes are TRBV12-5 and TRBJ1-1; the D is unclear. V was clipped by 4 bases and J by 1 base, with 7 bases between them. CDR1 and CDR2 from the germline V gene are LGHNT and FRNRAP. This CDR3 comprises 13 residues. The DNA of the CDR3 is TGTGCTAGTGGTTCCACAGCGAACACTGAAGCTTTCTTT. Its protein is CASGSTANTEAFF.

This chain connects TRBV5-1 to TRBJ2-3; D unclear. The CDR3 is made up of 13 amino acids. The germline gives CDR1 SGHRS, CDR2 YFSETQ. Trimming removed 5 bases from V and 0 bases from J, with 7 bases in between. The CDR3 DNA reads TGCGCCAGCAGACACCCAAGCACAGATACGCAGTATTTT. It is translated as CASRHPSTDTQYF. Drawing the rest from reference TRBV5-1 and TRBJ2-3, the complete variable domain is KAGVTQTPRYLIKTRGQQVTLSCSPISGHRSVSWYQQTPGQGLQFLFEYFSETQRNKGNFPGRFSGRQFSNSRSEMNVSTLELGDSALYLCASRHPSTDTQYFGPGTRLTVL.

This chain connects TRBV5-4 to TRBJ2-7; TRBD2 aligns across 10 bases. Looked up from germline, CDR1 is SGHNT and CDR2 is YYREEE (reference sequence). Trimming removed 0 bases from V and 4 bases from J; junction bases left unmatched: 4. This CDR3 has 15 amino acids. The CDR3 bases are TGTGCCAGCAGCTTGGGGACTAGCGGAGTTTACGAGCAGTACTTC. Amino acid sequence: CASSLGTSGVYEQYF.

This chain links TRBV5-1 with TRBJ2-3, with 10 bases that match TRBD2. Germline-derived CDR1 and CDR2 are SGHRS and YFSETQ. The CDR3 runs to 16 residues. Losses at the gene ends were 1 base for V and 6 bases for J; bases not matched to a gene: 8. The CDR3 nucleotides are TGCGCCAGCAGCTTGAACCCTAGCGGGAGTGGGGATACGCAGTATTTT. It specifies CASSLNPSGSGDTQYF.

This chain uses TRBV7-9 with TRBJ2-5; perhaps TRBD1 as D (6 bases). The CDR3 has 13 residues. The germline V gene encodes CDR1 SEHNR and CDR2 FQNEAQ (reference sequence). V lost 5 bases to trimming and J lost 5 bases, with 12 bases between them. CDR3 nucleotide sequence: TGTGCCAGCAGCCCCAGGGGTGGGGAGACCCAGTACTTC. This codes for CASSPRGGETQYF.

The chain uses TRBV5-1 and TRBJ1-2; no reliable D call. The CDR3 is 13 residues long. Trimming cost V 4 bases and J 1 base, with 8 bases left between them. Germline V gene sequence: CDR1 SGHRS, CDR2 YFSETQ. In nucleotides, the CDR3 is TGCGCCAGCAGCGCGGTCAATAACTATGGCTACACCTTC. The encoded protein is CASSAVNNYGYTF.

This clone was counted between two and nine times. The J gene is TRBJ1-2, the V gene TRBV11-2; 9 bases map to TRBD1. Germline CDR1 and CDR2: SGHAT and FQNNGV. The junction had 7 bases not matched to a gene; V was cut back by 2 bases and J by 9 bases. CDR3 length: 14 amino acids. Written as DNA, the CDR3 is TGTGCCAGCAGCTTAAATATGGGACAGGGTAGCTACACCTTC. Translating it yields CASSLNMGQGSYTF.

The chain recombines TRBV15 with TRBJ2-7; 11 bases align to TRBD1. Per the germline V gene, CDR1 is LNHNV and CDR2 is YYDKDF (reference sequence). V was clipped by 5 bases and J by 7 bases; unmatched bases: 13. The CDR3 has 16 residues. The CDR3, as DNA: TGTGCCACCAGCGCAAGATCCGGGACAGGGGGGAAGGAGCAGTACTTC. Amino acid sequence: CATSARSGTGGKEQYF.

V and J are TRBV27 and TRBJ1-4; 7 bases fit TRBD1. Unmatched junction bases numbered 18, after V lost 4 bases and J lost 7 bases. CDR1 and CDR2 (germline): MNHEY, SMNVEV (reference sequence). This CDR3 has 18 amino acids. CDR3 DNA sequence: TGTGCCAGCAGTTCCTCTCAGGACAGGAGGTTTTCCGTTGAAAAACTGTTTTTT. Amino acid sequence: CASSSSQDRRFSVEKLFF.

Of note for this clone: Other DNA sequences in the sample encode the same CDR3. The chain couples TRBV18 to TRBJ1-2; TRBD1 matches at 7 bases. The CDR3 loop spans 13 amino acids. V lost 3 bases and J lost 6; bases outside the gene matches: 4. Germline loops: CDR1 KGHSH, CDR2 LQKENI. The CDR3 bases are TGTGCCAGCTCACCGCGACAGGGCGATGGCTACACCTTC. This gives the protein CASSPRQGDGYTF.

The chain has TRBV20-1 and TRBJ2-1; 7 bases map to TRBD2. The length of the CDR3 is 17 residues. Germline loops: CDR1 DFQATT, CDR2 SNEGSKA (reference sequence). The V segment lost 3 bases and the J segment 0 bases; nucleotides outside the gene matches: 11. The CDR3 nucleotides read TGCAGTGCTAGTGGTCCTAGCGGAGGAAGCTCCTACAATGAGCAGTTCTTC. This translates into CSASGPSGGSSYNEQFF.

J is TRBJ2-7 and V is TRBV6-5, with D possibly TRBD1 on 7 matching bases. The CDR3 spans 13 residues. Germline CDR1 MNHEY, CDR2 SVGAGI. V shed 10 bases and J shed 7 bases, with 20 bases lying between them. The CDR3 protein is CATAYTGAGEQYF. The CDR3 DNA is TGTGCCACTGCGTATACAGGGGCGGGGGAGCAGTACTTC.

The J gene is TRBJ1-5, the V gene TRBV5-5; 8 positions match TRBD1. The germline V gene has CDR1 SGHKS and CDR2 YYEKEE (reference sequence). The CDR3 covers 18 residues. The J segment lost 2 bases and the V segment lost 0 bases, leaving 10 bases of the junction unmatched. Here the CDR3 DNA reads TGTGCCAGCAGCTTGGCTTCGACAGGGGTATTTGGCAATCAGCCCCAGCATTTT. Its protein product is CASSLASTGVFGNQPQHF.

This sequence joins TRBV19 and TRBJ2-7, with 9 bases that match TRBD2. Unmatched junction bases numbered 10, after V lost 4 bases and J lost 3 bases. Germline lookup yields CDR1 LNHDA and CDR2 SQIVND (reference sequence). The CDR3 is made up of 16 amino acids. The CDR3 here is CASSNRGRAGIYEQYF. In nucleotides, the CDR3 is TGTGCCAGTAGTAACCGCGGGAGGGCCGGAATCTACGAGCAGTACTTC.

A note on this clone: The germline gene is not matched at one end of the junction; a read error may be the cause. The chain links TRBV19 to TRBJ1-5; D possibly corresponds to TRBD1 (6 bases). Germline V CDR1 and CDR2: LNHDA, SQIVND (reference sequence). The CDR3 runs to 16 residues. CDR3 nucleotides: TGTGCCAGCAGTAACTCCGTGGGGGCGCTTAATCAGCCCCAGCATTTT. Encoded protein: CASSNSVGALNQPQHF.

This sequence joins TRBV29-1 and TRBJ1-5; TRBD1 matches at 7 bases. Trimming cost V 4 bases and J 2 bases; bases outside gene matches: 2. The CDR3 sequence is 13 residues long. Per germline, CDR1 SQVTM and CDR2 ANQGSEA. The CDR3 protein is CSVATGRNQPQHF. The CDR3 DNA is TGCAGCGTTGCGACAGGGCGCAATCAGCCCCAGCATTTT.

This sequence joins TRBV19 and TRBJ1-3; 8 bases match TRBD1. CDR1 is LNHDA, CDR2 SQIVND, per germline (reference sequence). V dropped 7 bases and J dropped 2; count of bases not matched to a gene: 10. The CDR3 runs 16 residues. CDR3 bases: TGTGCCAGTACCATGTGGACAGGGAGGACTGGAAACACCATATATTTT. Residues: CASTMWTGRTGNTIYF.

V usage is TRBV10-1 and J usage is TRBJ1-2; D gene ambiguous. Germline lookup yields CDR1 WNHNN and CDR2 SYGVQD (reference sequence). With 0 bases removed from V and 5 bases from J, the gap between germline ends came to 7 bases. The CDR3 loop spans 13 amino acids. DNA for the CDR3: TGCGCCAGCAGTGAGTCTACAGCATATGGCTACACCTTC. This encodes CASSESTAYGYTF.